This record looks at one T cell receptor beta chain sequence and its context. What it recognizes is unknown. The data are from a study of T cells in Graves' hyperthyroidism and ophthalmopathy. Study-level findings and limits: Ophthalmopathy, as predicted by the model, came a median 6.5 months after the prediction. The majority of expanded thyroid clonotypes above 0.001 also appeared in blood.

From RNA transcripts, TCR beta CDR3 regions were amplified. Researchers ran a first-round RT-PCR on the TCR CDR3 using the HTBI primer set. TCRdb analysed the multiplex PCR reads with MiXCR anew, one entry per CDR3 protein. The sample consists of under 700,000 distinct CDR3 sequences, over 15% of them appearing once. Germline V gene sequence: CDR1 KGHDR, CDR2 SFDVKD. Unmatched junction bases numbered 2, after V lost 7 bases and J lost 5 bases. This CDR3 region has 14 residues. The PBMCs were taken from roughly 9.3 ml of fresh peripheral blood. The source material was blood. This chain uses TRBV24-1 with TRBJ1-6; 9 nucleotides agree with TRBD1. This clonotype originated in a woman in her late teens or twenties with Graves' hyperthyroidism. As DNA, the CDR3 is TGTGCCACCAGGGACAGGGGAGATAATTCACCCCTCCACTTT. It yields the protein CATRDRGDNSPLHF.